These 15 T cell receptor beta chains were all obtained from the same sample, sequenced in a study of T-cell reconstitution after alpha-beta-depleted transplantation in children. Preparation of the TCRbeta library was carried out with unique molecular identifiers. TCRdb re-called the PCR reads with MiXCR, one entry per CDR3 protein. This sample carries 550,000 to 800,000 distinct CDR3 sequences, around 13% of them seen once, and the ten largest clones take around 0.79%. Specimen: PBMCs, collected before TCRalphabeta/CD19-depleted stem cell transplant. The receptor set was obtained from a girl aged 2-9 years with congenital amegakaryocytic thrombocytopenia, due to receive a stem cell transplant.

This chain connects TRBV7-9 to TRBJ2-1, with 8 bases lining up with TRBD2. The germline V gene has CDR1 SEHNR and CDR2 FQNEAQ (reference sequence). V shed 0 bases, J shed 13 bases, and the junction held 5 bases outside the gene matches. The CDR3 extends over 13 amino acids. Written as DNA, the CDR3 is TGTGCCAGCAGCTTAGCTGGGACTAGGGACCAGTTCTTC. This codes for CASSLAGTRDQFF.

The chain recombines TRBV7-9 with TRBJ2-5, with D unclear. The CDR3 covers 14 residues. The V and J ends lost 11 bases and 1 base respectively, with 17 bases between them. Germline V gene lookup returns CDR1 SEHNR and CDR2 FQNEAQ (reference sequence). CDR3 DNA sequence: TGTGCCGTAAAGAGGAGCTCCCTCCAAGAGACCCAGTACTTC. Protein product: CAVKRSSLQETQYF.

This clonotype was picked up a small number of times. V usage is TRBV5-1 and J usage is TRBJ2-1; TRBD2 might be the D (5 bases). Germline V lookup: CDR1 SGHRS, CDR2 YFSETQ. The V end lost 7 bases, the J end lost 6 bases, and 14 bases lay between the germline ends. The CDR3 is 13 amino acids. CDR3 sequence reads: CASGRTQINEQFF. DNA for the CDR3: TGCGCCAGCGGCAGGACTCAAATCAATGAGCAGTTCTTC. The entire variable domain, with the rest obtained from reference TRBV5-1 and TRBJ2-1, is as follows: KAGVTQTPRYLIKTRGQQVTLSCSPISGHRSVSWYQQTPGQGLQFLFEYFSETQRNKGNFPGRFSGRQFSNSRSEMNVSTLELGDSALYLCASGRTQINEQFFGPGTRLTVL.

This clonotype showed up just a few times. The rearrangement joins TRBV5-1 to TRBJ2-1; D perhaps matches TRBD2 (5 bases). CDR1 and CDR2 from the germline V gene are SGHRS and YFSETQ. Deletions cut 3 bases from V and 8 bases from J, with 12 bases between. The CDR3 is 13 amino acids. The CDR3 spells CASSSMAGDEQFF. CDR3 DNA: TGCGCCAGCAGCTCAATGGCCGGGGATGAGCAGTTCTTC.

This clonotype was seen at least ten times. The chain has TRBV20-1 and TRBJ2-2; 10 bases align to TRBD2. The CDR3 has 15 residues. Per the germline V gene, CDR1 is DFQATT and CDR2 is SNEGSKA (reference sequence). Losses at the gene ends were 2 bases for V and 6 bases for J; bases not matched to a gene: 6. DNA of the CDR3: TGCAGTGCTAGATCAGCGGGAGGGCCGTCCGGGGAGCTGTTTTTT. This gives the protein CSARSAGGPSGELFF.

This clonotype was seen more than once but under ten times. V and J are TRBV5-1 and TRBJ1-5; D possibly corresponds to TRBD1 (6 bases). This CDR3 is 15 amino acids long. Trimming left V 1 base short and J 7 bases short, with 15 bases between. Germline-derived CDR1 and CDR2 are SGHRS and YFSETQ. The CDR3 DNA is TGCGCCAGCAGCTTGTCGGCAGGGGACGTGCAGCCCCAGCATTTT. Encoded protein: CASSLSAGDVQPQHF.

Ten or more counts support this clonotype. The J gene is TRBJ1-6, the V gene TRBV7-2; a weak D match, TRBD1 (5 bases). The CDR3 covers 13 residues. Germline values: CDR1 SGHTA, CDR2 FQGNSA. With 8 bases removed from V and 6 bases from J, the gap between germline ends came to 11 bases. This chain's CDR3 is CASRLGGNSPLHF. The CDR3 DNA is TGTGCCAGCCGCCTCGGGGGTAATTCACCCCTCCACTTT.

The chain is built from TRBV5-1 and TRBJ2-5, with D possibly matching TRBD1 (6 bases). The CDR3 totals 14 residues. The ends were cut back, 1 base at V and 5 bases at J, with 12 bases in the middle. CDR1 is SGHRS, CDR2 YFSETQ, per germline. The CDR3 region has the DNA TGCGCCAGCAGCTTGTTTGGGGGCGAGGAGACCCAGTACTTC. It codes for CASSLFGGEETQYF.

This clonotype was detected many times. This chain links TRBV5-1 with TRBJ2-7, with D possibly called TRBD1 or TRBD2 (5 bases each). Between the trimmed V and J ends, which lost 4 bases and 2 bases, there was a span of 16 bases. Germline CDR1 and CDR2: SGHRS and YFSETQ. CDR3 length: 15 residues. CDR3 bases: TGCGCCAGCAGCCCCATCGGGACGGATCCCTACGAGCAGTACTTC. Protein: CASSPIGTDPYEQYF.

This clonotype was seen more than once but under ten times. This sequence joins TRBV29-1 and TRBJ2-1; 9 bases are shared with TRBD1. V shed 8 bases, J shed 7 bases, and the junction held 12 bases outside the gene matches. The CDR3 is 14 residues long. The germline V gene encodes CDR1 SQVTM and CDR2 ANQGSEA. CDR3 in amino acids: CSSGGGQGTNEQFF. CDR3 in DNA: TGCAGCTCTGGGGGGGGACAGGGTACGAATGAGCAGTTCTTC.

The rearrangement links TRBV5-1 to TRBJ2-1; 8 bases map to TRBD1. Germline V CDR1 and CDR2: SGHRS, YFSETQ. The CDR3 covers 16 residues. Unmatched junction bases numbered 11, after V lost 4 bases and J lost 5 bases. In nucleotides, the CDR3 is TGCGCCAGCAGCAGCGGTGGGACAGGACCTGACAATGAGCAGTTCTTC. Its protein is CASSSGGTGPDNEQFF.

The rearrangement uses TRBV12-3 or TRBV12-4 and TRBJ2-3, with D perhaps matching TRBD2 (6 bases). CDR3 length equals 17 residues. Deletions cut 6 bases from V and 4 bases from J, with 23 bases between. Written as DNA, the CDR3 is TGTGCCAGCAGCCCAACCCGCGGACCGGCGGGGCCAGATACGCAGTATTTT. Its protein product is CASSPTRGPAGPDTQYF.

This clonotype was found a few times. V gene TRBV6-1 combines with J gene TRBJ2-1; TRBD2 matches 10 bases. V dropped 1 base and J dropped 7; count of bases not matched to a gene: 16. The CDR3 has 19 residues. CDR1 is MNHNS and CDR2 is SASEGT in the germline V gene. The CDR3 loop is CASSEVPTQSGRALNEQFF. CDR3 bases: TGTGCCAGCAGTGAAGTTCCCACTCAGAGCGGGAGGGCCTTAAATGAGCAGTTCTTC.

This clonotype was seen at least ten times. The chain employs TRBV12-3 or TRBV12-4 and TRBJ2-7; D is unclear. Trimming pared 5 bases from V and 3 bases from J, leaving 14 bases between. This CDR3 is built from 14 residues. The CDR3 region has the DNA TGTGCCAGCAGTCCACCGGCCAACAGCTACGAGCAGTACTTC. As protein: CASSPPANSYEQYF.

The rearrangement joins TRBV7-9 to TRBJ2-7; 7 bases map to TRBD2. Germline CDR1 reads SEHNR; CDR2 reads FQNEAQ (reference sequence). CDR3 length equals 14 residues. V shed 5 bases and J 5 bases; nucleotides not matched to a gene: 9. For the CDR3, the DNA is TGTGCCAGCAGCCCCCCCAGCGGGATCCACGAGCAGTACTTC. Protein sequence: CASSPPSGIHEQYF.